This T cell receptor beta chain emerged from a study of blood T cells in healthy people across ages. On this clonotype: The antigen is undetermined.

Next came a second PCR, run for about 7 to 12 cycles, which used a sample-barcoded 5' primer along with a J-beta primer mix. TCRdb reanalysed the 5' RACE reads using MiXCR and keeps one entry per CDR3 protein. The sample has 780,000 or so distinct CDR3 sequences; just over 55% are singletons. Study results and limitations: Unknown donor CMV status possibly confounded expanded clonotype changes. A strong correlation was found between TCR beta diversity and the percentage of naive T cells. Significant beta diversity loss was already apparent by age roughly 44, declining roughly linearly.

A minimum of 6 million PBMCs was isolated per sample. The V end was cut by 3 bases, the J end by 4 bases, with 15 bases between. CDR3 length: 15 amino acids. Germline values: CDR1 SEHNR, CDR2 FQNEAQ (reference sequence). V gene TRBV7-9 combines with J gene TRBJ2-5; D gene uncertain. The sample was blood. The receptor's source is a man in his forties in good health. The CDR3, as DNA: TGTGCCAGCAGCTTCCCCTTGGGCGAAGGAGAGACCCAGTACTTC. Protein sequence: CASSFPLGEGETQYF.